These 13 T cell receptor beta chains were sequenced from one sample in a study of blood T cells in healthy people across ages. A second PCR of roughly 7 to 11 cycles used a sample-barcoded 5' primer and a J-beta primer mix. TCRdb analysed the 5' RACE reads with MiXCR anew, one entry per CDR3 protein. This sample yields roughly 1.5 million distinct CDR3 sequences, of which 42% are seen a single time; around 4% belongs to the top ten. What was sequenced was blood. Receptors were obtained from a woman between 18 and 30 years old in good health.

This rearrangement joins TRBV20-1 to TRBJ1-2; D is unclear. Germline V lookup: CDR1 DFQATT, CDR2 SNEGSKA (reference sequence). Trimming removed 0 bases at V and 0 bases at J, with 5 bases between. The CDR3 extends over 13 amino acids. The CDR3 DNA follows: TGCAGTGCTAGAGATTTCGCTAACTATGGCTACACCTTC. Protein product: CSARDFANYGYTF.

This clonotype was recorded a few times. The chain carries TRBV5-1 and TRBJ2-1; D remains unclear. The CDR3 is made up of 12 amino acids. The V and J ends lost 4 bases and 5 bases respectively, with 7 bases between them. Looked up from germline, CDR1 is SGHRS and CDR2 is YFSETQ. This CDR3 is CASSRDHNEQFF. The CDR3, as DNA: TGCGCCAGCAGCAGGGATCACAATGAGCAGTTCTTC. The whole variable domain, remainder taken from reference TRBV5-1 and TRBJ2-1, is KAGVTQTPRYLIKTRGQQVTLSCSPISGHRSVSWYQQTPGQGLQFLFEYFSETQRNKGNFPGRFSGRQFSNSRSEMNVSTLELGDSALYLCASSRDHNEQFFGPGTRLTVL.

The chain has TRBV20-1 and TRBJ2-2; D may correspond to TRBD1 or TRBD2 (5 bases each). Trimming removed 8 bases from V and 4 bases from J, with 14 bases in between. Germline V gene data show CDR1 as DFQATT and CDR2 as SNEGSKA (reference sequence). This CDR3 is 13 amino acids long. Here the CDR3 reads CSPRDPITGELFF. The CDR3 nucleotides read TGCAGTCCCCGGGACCCAATCACCGGGGAGCTGTTTTTT.

The sample holds a few counts of this clonotype. A read error may account for a junction end that differs from germline. V usage is TRBV5-1 and J usage is TRBJ1-1; D gene uncertain. This CDR3 has 15 residues. Germline V gene lookup returns CDR1 SGHRS and CDR2 YFSETQ. The CDR3 bases are TGTGCCAGCAGCTTAGCGGGCAGCATGAACACTGAAGCTTTCTTT. Its protein product is CASSLAGSMNTEAFF.

The V call is TRBV29-1, the J call TRBJ2-1; D uncertain. The CDR3 is 14 residues long. The V gene lost 0 bases and the J gene lost 0 bases, with 6 bases spanning the gap. CDR1 and CDR2 from the germline V gene are SQVTM and ANQGSEA. The CDR3 bases are TGCAGCGTTGAAGATCTCGCCTCCTACAATGAGCAGTTCTTC. Residues: CSVEDLASYNEQFF.

This clonotype was counted a few times. The V gene is TRBV4-2, the J gene TRBJ2-7, with 10 bases that match TRBD2. The CDR3 is 15 amino acids. Germline V gene lookup returns CDR1 LGHNA and CDR2 YNFKEQ. V lost 1 base and J lost 6; bases outside the gene matches: 6. The CDR3 DNA follows: TGTGCCAGCAGCCAAGCTCTAGCGGGAGTGGGCGAGCAGTACTTC. Protein sequence: CASSQALAGVGEQYF.

This clonotype was recorded a few times. This chain joins TRBV6-2 or TRBV6-3 and TRBJ2-1, with D uncertain. Germline lookup yields CDR1 MNHEY and CDR2 SVGEGT. The CDR3 is 11 amino acids. Trimming removed 2 bases from V and 10 bases from J, with 6 bases in between. In DNA, the CDR3 is TGTGCCAGCAGTTACGTCCAGGAGCAGTTCTTC. Protein sequence: CASSYVQEQFF.

This clonotype was seen only a few times. The genes are TRBV29-1 and TRBJ2-1; 14 positions match TRBD2. With V trimmed by 4 bases and J by 9 bases, 8 bases remained unmatched. The CDR3 length is 15 residues. Looked up from germline, CDR1 is SQVTM and CDR2 is ANQGSEA. CDR3 sequence: CSVGGTSGRGGEQFF. The CDR3 DNA sequence: TGCAGCGTTGGAGGGACTAGCGGGAGAGGGGGTGAGCAGTTCTTC.

This clonotype was seen a few times. CDR3 sequence reads: CASSPFGGYGYTF. In DNA, the CDR3 is TGTGCCAGCAGCCCCTTTGGTGGCTATGGCTACACCTTC. The V call is TRBV9, the J call TRBJ1-2; D gene uncertain. The V end was cut by 4 bases, the J end by 4 bases, with 11 bases between. The CDR3 has 13 residues. CDR1 is SGDLS, CDR2 YYNGEE, per germline.

The chain links TRBV29-1 to TRBJ2-1; possible D gene TRBD1, 5 bases. V was cut by 1 base and J by 6 bases, with 28 bases left in between. In germline, CDR1 is SQVTM, CDR2 ANQGSEA. The CDR3 is made up of 19 amino acids. The CDR3 protein is CSVEGGDFRSRSHSNEQFF. CDR3 DNA: TGCAGCGTTGAAGGGGGCGATTTCAGGAGCAGGTCTCATTCCAATGAGCAGTTCTTC.

This chain joins TRBV7-2 and TRBJ2-3; D possibly matches TRBD1 or TRBD2 (5 bases each). Germline-derived CDR1 and CDR2 are SGHTA and FQGNSA. The CDR3 sequence is 16 residues long. Trimming shortened V by 0 bases and J by 9 bases, and 19 bases separated the two germline ends. CDR3 sequence: CASSLAGVLAQRTQYF. The CDR3 DNA follows: TGTGCCAGCAGCTTAGCGGGGGTGCTCGCCCAGAGGACGCAGTATTTT.

Here the CDR3 reads CSANPRTGTNEKLFF. CDR3 DNA: TGCAGTGCCAACCCAAGGACAGGGACTAATGAAAAACTGTTTTTT. The J gene is TRBJ1-4, the V gene TRBV20-1; 8 nucleotides match TRBD1. The length of the CDR3 is 15 residues. Germline V lookup: CDR1 DFQATT, CDR2 SNEGSKA (reference sequence). Losses at the gene ends were 6 bases for V and 2 bases for J; bases not matched to a gene: 8.

This clonotype has a handful of counts. The J gene is TRBJ2-5, the V gene TRBV28, with TRBD2 matching over 9 bases. CDR3 length equals 18 residues. The germline V gene encodes CDR1 MDHEN and CDR2 SYDVKM. Losses at the gene ends were 7 bases for V and 11 bases for J; bases not matched to a gene: 26. The CDR3 DNA is TGTGCCAGCACTCCTTCTCTGGGAAGCGGGAGGCCGGGGAATGAGCAGTACTTC. It translates to CASTPSLGSGRPGNEQYF.